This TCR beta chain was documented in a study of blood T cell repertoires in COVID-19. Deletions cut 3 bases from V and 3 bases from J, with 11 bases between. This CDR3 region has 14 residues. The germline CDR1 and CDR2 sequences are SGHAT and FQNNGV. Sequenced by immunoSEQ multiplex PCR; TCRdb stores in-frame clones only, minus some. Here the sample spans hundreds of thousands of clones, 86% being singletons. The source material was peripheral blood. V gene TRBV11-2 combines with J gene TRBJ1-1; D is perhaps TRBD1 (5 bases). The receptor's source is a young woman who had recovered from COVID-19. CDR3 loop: CASSFPGMDTEAFF. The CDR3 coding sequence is TGTGCCAGCAGCTTCCCAGGGATGGACACTGAAGCTTTCTTT.